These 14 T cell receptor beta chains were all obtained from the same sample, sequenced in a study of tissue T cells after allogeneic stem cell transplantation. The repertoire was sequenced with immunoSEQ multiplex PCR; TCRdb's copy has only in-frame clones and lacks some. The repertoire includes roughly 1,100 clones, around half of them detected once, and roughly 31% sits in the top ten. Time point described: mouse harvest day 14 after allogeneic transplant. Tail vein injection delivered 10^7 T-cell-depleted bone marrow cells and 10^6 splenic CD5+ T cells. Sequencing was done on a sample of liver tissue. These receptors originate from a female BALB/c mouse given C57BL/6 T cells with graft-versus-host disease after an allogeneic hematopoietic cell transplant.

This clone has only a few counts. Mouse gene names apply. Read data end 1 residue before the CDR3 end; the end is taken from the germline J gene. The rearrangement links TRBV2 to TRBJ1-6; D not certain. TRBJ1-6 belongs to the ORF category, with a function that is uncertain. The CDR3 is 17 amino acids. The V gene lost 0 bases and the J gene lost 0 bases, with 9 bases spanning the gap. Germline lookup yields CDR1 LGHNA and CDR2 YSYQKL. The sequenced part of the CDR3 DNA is TGTGCCAGCAGCCAAGAAGAGGGAAATTCCTATAATTCGCCCCTCTAC. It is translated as CASSQEEGNSYNSPLY. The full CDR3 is CASSQEEGNSYNSPLYF.

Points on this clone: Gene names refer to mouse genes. The CDR3 reads CASSPGTALYF. The part of the CDR3 DNA that was read is TGTGCTAGCAGCCCGGGGACGGCCCTGTAT. The genes are TRBV29 and TRBJ2-3; either TRBD1 or TRBD2 may supply D (5 bases each). The missing CDR3 end, 1 residue past where the read stops, is filled in from the germline J gene. The germline V and J ends were trimmed by 6 bases and 12 bases, with 13 bases remaining between them. The CDR3 spans 11 residues. Germline V CDR1 and CDR2: MSHET, SYDVDS.

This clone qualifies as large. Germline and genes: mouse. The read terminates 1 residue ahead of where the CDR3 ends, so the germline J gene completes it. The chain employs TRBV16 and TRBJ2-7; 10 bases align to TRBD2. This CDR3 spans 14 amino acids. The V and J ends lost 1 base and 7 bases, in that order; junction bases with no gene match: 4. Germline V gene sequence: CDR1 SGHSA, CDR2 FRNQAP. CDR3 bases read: TGTGCAAGCAGCTTAGTTCTGGGGGGGCGCGAACAGTAC. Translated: CASSLVLGGREQY. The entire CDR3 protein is CASSLVLGGREQYF.

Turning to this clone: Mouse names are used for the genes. The CDR3 spells CASSSKNSPLYF. The CDR3 bases that were read are TGTGCTAGCAGCTCAAAAAATTCGCCCCTCTAC. The rearrangement joins TRBV29 to TRBJ1-6; no reliable D call. The read halts 1 residue ahead of the CDR3 end, with the missing end drawn from the germline J gene. Being an ORF, TRBJ1-6 has a function that is uncertain. V lost 6 bases and J 7 bases, leaving 7 bases between the germline ends. The CDR3 is made up of 12 amino acids. The germline CDR1 and CDR2 sequences are MSHET and SYDVDS.

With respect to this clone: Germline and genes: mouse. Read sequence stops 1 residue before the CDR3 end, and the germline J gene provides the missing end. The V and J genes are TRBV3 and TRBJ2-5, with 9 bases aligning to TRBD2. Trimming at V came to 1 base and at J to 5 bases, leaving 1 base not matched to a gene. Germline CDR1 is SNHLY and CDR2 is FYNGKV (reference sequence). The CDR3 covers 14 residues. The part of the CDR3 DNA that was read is TGTGCCAGCAGCTTAGGGACTGGGGCAGACACCCAGTAC. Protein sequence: CASSLGTGADTQY. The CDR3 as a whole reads CASSLGTGADTQYF.

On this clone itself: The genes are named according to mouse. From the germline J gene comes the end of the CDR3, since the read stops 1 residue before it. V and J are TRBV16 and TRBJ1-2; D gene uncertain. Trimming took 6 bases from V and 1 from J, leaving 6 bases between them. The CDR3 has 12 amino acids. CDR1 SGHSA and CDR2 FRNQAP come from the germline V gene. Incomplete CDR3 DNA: TGTGCAAGCAGTCCAGGAAACTCCGACTACACC. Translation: CASSPGNSDYT. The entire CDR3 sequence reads CASSPGNSDYTF.

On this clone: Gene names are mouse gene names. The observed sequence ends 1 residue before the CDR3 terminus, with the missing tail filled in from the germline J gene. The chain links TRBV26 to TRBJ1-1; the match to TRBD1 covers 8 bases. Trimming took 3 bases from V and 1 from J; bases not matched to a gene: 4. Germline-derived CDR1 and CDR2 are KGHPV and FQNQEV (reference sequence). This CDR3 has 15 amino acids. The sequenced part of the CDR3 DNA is TGTGCCAGCAGTCTTACAGGGGGAAAAAACACAGAAGTCTTC. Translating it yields CASSLTGGKNTEVF. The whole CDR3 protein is CASSLTGGKNTEVFF.

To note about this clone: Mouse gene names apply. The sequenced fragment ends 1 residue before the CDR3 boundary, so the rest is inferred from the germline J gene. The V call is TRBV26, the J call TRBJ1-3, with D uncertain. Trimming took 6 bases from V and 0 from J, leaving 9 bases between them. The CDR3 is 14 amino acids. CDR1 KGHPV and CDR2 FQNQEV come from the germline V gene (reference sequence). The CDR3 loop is CASSTENSGNTLYF. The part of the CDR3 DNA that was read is TGTGCCAGCAGCACCGAGAATTCTGGAAATACGCTCTAT.

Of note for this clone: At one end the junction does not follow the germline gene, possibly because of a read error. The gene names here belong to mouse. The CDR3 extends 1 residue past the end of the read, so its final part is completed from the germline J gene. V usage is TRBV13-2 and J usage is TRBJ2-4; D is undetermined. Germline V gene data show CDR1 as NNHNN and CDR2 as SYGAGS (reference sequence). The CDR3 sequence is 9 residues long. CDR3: CQITNTLYF. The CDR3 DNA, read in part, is TGCCAGATCACAAACACCTTGTAC.

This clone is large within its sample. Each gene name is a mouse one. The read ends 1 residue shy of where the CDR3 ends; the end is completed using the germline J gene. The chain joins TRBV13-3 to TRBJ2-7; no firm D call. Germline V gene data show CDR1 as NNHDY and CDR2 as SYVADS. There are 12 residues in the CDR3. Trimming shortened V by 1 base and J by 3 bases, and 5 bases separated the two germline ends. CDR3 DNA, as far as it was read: TGTGCCAGCAGTGATACAGACTATGAACAGTAC. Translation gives CASSDTDYEQY. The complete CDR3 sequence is CASSDTDYEQYF.

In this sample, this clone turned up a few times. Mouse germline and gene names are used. This CDR3 reads CASSLHRVSGNTLYF. CDR3 DNA (partial): TGTGCCAGCAGTCTGCACAGGGTCTCTGGAAATACGCTCTAT. The rearrangement joins TRBV26 to TRBJ1-3, with D possibly TRBD1 on 6 matching bases. The sequence runs out 1 residue before the end of the CDR3; the remainder is reconstructed from the germline J gene. CDR1 and CDR2 from the germline V gene are KGHPV and FQNQEV (reference sequence). Trimming took 2 bases from V and 1 from J, leaving 9 bases between them. The CDR3 sequence is 15 residues long. Variable domain in full (rest from reference TRBV26 and TRBJ1-3): NSKVIQTPRYLVKGQGQKAKMRCIPEKGHPVVFWYQQNKNNEFKFLINFQNQEVLQQIDMTEKRFSAECPSNSPCSLEIQSSEAGDSALYLCASSLHRVSGNTLYFGEGSRLIVV.

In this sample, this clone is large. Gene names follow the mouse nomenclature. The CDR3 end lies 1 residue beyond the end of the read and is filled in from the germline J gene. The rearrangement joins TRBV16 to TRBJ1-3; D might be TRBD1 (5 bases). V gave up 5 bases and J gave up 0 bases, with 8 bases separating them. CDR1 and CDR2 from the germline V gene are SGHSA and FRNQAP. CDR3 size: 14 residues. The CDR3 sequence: CASSAQDSGNTLYF. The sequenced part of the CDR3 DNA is TGTGCAAGCAGCGCACAGGATTCTGGAAATACGCTCTAT.

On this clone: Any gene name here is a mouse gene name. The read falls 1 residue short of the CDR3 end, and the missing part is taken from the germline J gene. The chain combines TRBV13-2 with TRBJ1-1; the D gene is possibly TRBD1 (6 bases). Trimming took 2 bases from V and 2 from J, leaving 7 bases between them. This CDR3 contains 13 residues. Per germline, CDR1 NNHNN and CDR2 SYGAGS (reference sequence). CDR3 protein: CASGEGGNTEVFF. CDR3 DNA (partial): TGTGCCAGCGGTGAGGGGGGCAACACAGAAGTCTTC.

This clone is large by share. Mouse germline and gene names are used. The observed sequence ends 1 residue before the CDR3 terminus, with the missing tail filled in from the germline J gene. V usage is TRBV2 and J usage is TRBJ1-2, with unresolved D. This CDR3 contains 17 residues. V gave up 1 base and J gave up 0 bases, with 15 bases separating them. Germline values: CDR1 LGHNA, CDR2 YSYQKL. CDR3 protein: CASSQGPQKIANSDYTF. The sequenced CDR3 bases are TGTGCCAGCAGCCAAGGACCACAAAAGATTGCAAACTCCGACTACACC.